This T cell receptor (beta chain) is from a study of blood T cells in healthy people across ages. Findings and limits, study-wide: Any conclusive comparison of naive versus antigen-experienced cells was prevented by using unsorted PBMCs.

Only a few counts were recorded for this clonotype. The antigen remains unidentified. The use of a sample-barcoded 5' primer and a J-beta primer mix characterized a second PCR of roughly 6 to 11 cycles. In TCRdb, the 5' RACE reads were re-called with MiXCR into one record per CDR3 protein. The profile shows about 1.7 million distinct CDR3 sequences, 25% to 30% of them singletons. The V gene's germline CDR1 is SGHTA and CDR2 FQGNSA. J lost 4 bases, V lost 5 bases, and 7 bases had no gene match. The CDR3 is 15 residues long. Donors ranged from 6 to 90 years old and were healthy Caucasians in Russia. Donors each provided 8 to 10 milliliters of peripheral blood. Total RNA extracted from each sample amounted to at least 6 micrograms.

Material: blood. The chain joins TRBV7-2 to TRBJ2-1; TRBD2 matches 8 bases. This TCR came from a woman aged 25 to 39 in good health. CDR3 amino acids: CASSLSSGTYNEQFF. CDR3 nucleotide sequence: TGTGCCAGCAGCCTTAGTAGCGGGACTTACAATGAGCAGTTCTTC.